The rows below give T cell receptor beta chains drawn from one sample of a study of regulatory T cells in long-lasting Graves disease. TCRdb fed the multiplex PCR reads into MiXCR, producing one record per CDR3 protein. The data hold around 420,000 distinct CDR3 sequences, with around a sixth observed a single time. This specimen was peripheral blood mononuclear cells (PBMCs), taken at new diagnosis, from a patient treated with antithyroid drugs. The receptor source for this set is a female donor with Graves disease. CDR3s include the opening cysteine and the closing phenylalanine or tryptophan. A D gene is named only where the DNA matches it firmly. The listing skips clone size in some rows; elsewhere it reads once, few, many or a size class.

V,size,D,J,CDR3,DNA
TRBV5-1,many,-,TRBJ1-1,CASSVDQGRTEAFF,TGCGCCAGCAGCGTAGATCAGGGAAGGACTGAAGCTTTCTTT
TRBV9,few,TRBD1,TRBJ2-1,CASSGYRGSYNEQFF,TGTGCCAGCAGCGGATACAGGGGGTCCTACAATGAGCAGTTCTTC
TRBV10-1,few,TRBD2,TRBJ2-7,CASSPRSGPLYEQYF,TGCGCCAGCAGTCCACGTAGCGGGCCCCTCTACGAGCAGTACTTC
TRBV7-9,many,-,TRBJ2-1,CASSLARDTSYNEQFF,TGTGCCAGCAGTCTCGCCCGGGACACCTCCTACAATGAGCAGTTCTTC
TRBV19,many,-,TRBJ1-4,CASSGLTNEKLFF,TGTGCCAGTTCAGGCCTTACTAATGAAAAACTGTTTTTT
TRBV5-1,many,TRBD1,TRBJ1-6,CASSPTTGLESPLHF,TGCGCCAGCAGCCCCACGACAGGGTTGGAGTCACCCCTCCACTTT
TRBV9,many,-,TRBJ1-5,CASSRGYSNQPQHF,TGTGCCAGTTCCAGGGGCTATAGCAATCAGCCCCAGCATTTT
TRBV6-1,-,TRBD1,TRBJ1-5,CASRMTGGGYQPQHF,TGTGCCAGCAGAATGACAGGGGGCGGTTATCAGCCCCAGCATTTT
TRBV19,-,TRBD1,TRBJ1-1,CASSRQGGSTEAFF,TGTGCCAGTAGCCGACAGGGTGGGAGTACTGAAGCTTTCTTT
TRBV20-1,many,TRBD2,TRBJ2-5,CSALTSDQETQYF,TGCAGTGCTCTGACTAGCGACCAAGAGACCCAGTACTTC
TRBV28,many,-,TRBJ1-1,CASSFDSNTEAFF,TGTGCCAGCAGTTTCGACAGCAACACTGAAGCTTTCTTT
TRBV6-1,many,TRBD1,TRBJ1-2,CASSSHGTGEDGYTF,TGTGCCAGCAGCAGCCACGGGACAGGGGAGGATGGCTACACCTTC
TRBV28,-,-,TRBJ1-4,CASWTGTATNEKLFF,TGTGCCAGCTGGACGGGAACTGCAACTAATGAAAAACTGTTTTTT
TRBV4-1,many,-,TRBJ1-5,CASSQDEVWTERGSNQPQHF,TGCGCCAGCAGCCAAGATGAGGTATGGACAGAAAGGGGTAGCAATCAGCCCCAGCATTTT
TRBV11-2,many,-,TRBJ2-7,CASSQGIPRPYEQYF,TGTGCCAGCAGCCAAGGGATTCCCCGGCCCTACGAGCAGTACTTC
TRBV11-2,many,-,TRBJ2-7,CASSLSFYEQYF,TGTGCCAGCAGCTTATCCTTCTACGAGCAGTACTTC
TRBV20-1,many,TRBD2,TRBJ2-7,CSAVGLAGGEQYF,TGCAGTGCGGTGGGACTAGCGGGAGGCGAGCAGTACTTC
TRBV12-3/TRBV12-4,-,-,TRBJ1-2,CASARHGGGDGYTF,TGTGCCAGCGCGCGTCACGGGGGTGGGGATGGCTACACCTTC
TRBV28,few,TRBD2,TRBJ2-3,CASSLNVLAVSTDTQYF,TGTGCCAGCAGTTTAAACGTCCTAGCGGTTAGCACAGATACGCAGTATTTT
TRBV20-1,many,-,TRBJ1-5,CSAREGGQPQHF,TGCAGTGCTAGAGAAGGGGGTCAGCCCCAGCATTTT
TRBV10-3,many,-,TRBJ2-5,CAISPLGAGETQYF,TGTGCCATCAGCCCTTTGGGGGCTGGGGAGACCCAGTACTTC
TRBV20-1,-,TRBD1,TRBJ2-2,CSARDRAATGELFF,TGCAGTGCTAGGGACAGGGCCGCCACCGGGGAGCTGTTTTTT
TRBV5-1,many,-,TRBJ2-1,CASSLVFGTYNEQFF,TGCGCCAGCAGCTTGGTATTTGGCACGTACAATGAGCAGTTCTTC
TRBV4-1,many,TRBD1,TRBJ2-7,CASSQDRDSYEQYF,TGCGCCAGCAGCCAAGATCGGGACAGCTACGAGCAGTACTTC
TRBV2,many,-,TRBJ1-2,CASTPETGKWSRGYTF,TGTGCCAGCACCCCAGAAACAGGGAAATGGAGTCGGGGCTACACCTTC
TRBV12-3/TRBV12-4,many,-,TRBJ2-1,CASSLQGGLWDEQFF,TGTGCCAGCAGTTTACAGGGGGGCTTATGGGATGAGCAGTTCTTC
TRBV9,few,-,TRBJ1-1,CASTLDSLNTEAFF,TGTGCCAGCACCCTGGACAGCTTGAACACTGAAGCTTTCTTT
TRBV3-1,many,-,TRBJ1-1,CASSQVGSGTEAFF,TGTGCCAGCAGCCAAGTCGGTTCAGGTACTGAAGCTTTCTTT
TRBV12-3/TRBV12-4,-,-,TRBJ1-2,CASSLNSGVSYTF,TGTGCCAGCAGTTTAAATTCAGGGGTTAGCTACACCTTC
TRBV29-1,many,-,TRBJ1-2,CSVEVQGGSGYTF,TGCAGCGTTGAGGTCCAGGGCGGCTCTGGCTACACCTTC
TRBV12-3/TRBV12-4,many,TRBD1,TRBJ1-6,CASSPLPGGSSYNSPLHF,TGTGCCAGCAGTCCACTACCAGGGGGAAGCTCCTATAATTCACCCCTCCACTTT
TRBV12-3/TRBV12-4,many,TRBD1,TRBJ1-4,CASTTGGTLLIREKLFF,TGTGCCAGCACCACAGGGGGCACTCTTTTGATCCGTGAAAAACTGTTTTTT
TRBV24-1,many,-,TRBJ1-3,CATRDLASRAGNTIYF,TGTGCCACCAGAGATTTGGCGAGTCGGGCAGGAAACACCATATATTTT
TRBV18,-,TRBD1,TRBJ1-4,CASSPPDRGGEKLFF,TGTGCCAGCTCACCACCGGACAGGGGTGGCGAAAAACTGTTTTTT
TRBV4-1,many,TRBD2,TRBJ2-3,CASSQEPSASGRTDTQYF,TGCGCCAGCAGCCAAGAACCGAGCGCTAGCGGACGCACAGATACGCAGTATTTT
TRBV27,-,TRBD1,TRBJ2-5,CASSFRGKVRSQETQYF,TGTGCCAGCAGTTTCAGGGGGAAGGTACGATCCCAAGAGACCCAGTACTTC
TRBV7-2,-,TRBD2,TRBJ2-7,CASSRQWGGYEQYF,TGTGCCAGCAGTCGCCAGTGGGGGGGCTACGAGCAGTACTTC
TRBV20-1,many,TRBD1,TRBJ2-5,CSADAGGTETQYF,TGCAGTGCTGACGCAGGGGGCACTGAGACCCAGTACTTC
TRBV19,many,TRBD2,TRBJ2-7,CASSRGTSGLPYEQYF,TGTGCCAGTAGTAGAGGGACTAGCGGCTTACCCTACGAGCAGTACTTC
TRBV12-3/TRBV12-4,-,-,TRBJ2-1,CASSLRPNEQLF,TGTGCCAGCAGTTTACGTCCCAATGAGCAGCTCTTC
TRBV5-1,-,TRBD2,TRBJ2-5,CASSWSGGEETQYF,TGCGCCAGCAGCTGGAGCGGGGGGGAAGAGACCCAGTACTTC
TRBV4-1,-,-,TRBJ1-5,CASSQDIGQPFQPQHF,TGCGCCAGCAGCCAAGATATAGGACAGCCGTTTCAGCCCCAGCATTTT
TRBV2,many,-,TRBJ1-6,CASSEGWGSYNSPLHF,TGTGCCAGCAGTGAAGGCTGGGGCTCCTATAATTCACCCCTCCACTTT
TRBV27,many,-,TRBJ1-4,CASSPLGASSEKLFF,TGTGCCAGCAGTCCCCTCGGGGCATCTAGTGAAAAACTGTTTTTT
TRBV7-9,once,-,TRBJ1-5,CASRPQGRGQPQHF,TGTGCCAGCAGGCCTCAGGGAAGAGGTCAGCCCCAGCATTTT
TRBV7-9,many,TRBD2,TRBJ2-3,CASSPPSGGNTDTQYF,TGTGCCAGCAGCCCCCCTAGCGGGGGGAACACAGATACGCAGTATTTT
TRBV27,many,-,TRBJ1-2,CASSLQQGGNGYTF,TGTGCCAGCAGTTTGCAACAGGGAGGGAATGGCTACACCTTC
TRBV7-2,once,TRBD1,TRBJ1-5,CATSGQGNSQPQHF,TGTGCCACCTCCGGACAGGGGAACTCTCAGCCCCAGCATTTT
TRBV7-9,many,TRBD1,TRBJ2-5,CASSPRQGVEQETQYF,TGTGCCAGCAGCCCGAGACAGGGGGTGGAACAAGAGACCCAGTACTTC